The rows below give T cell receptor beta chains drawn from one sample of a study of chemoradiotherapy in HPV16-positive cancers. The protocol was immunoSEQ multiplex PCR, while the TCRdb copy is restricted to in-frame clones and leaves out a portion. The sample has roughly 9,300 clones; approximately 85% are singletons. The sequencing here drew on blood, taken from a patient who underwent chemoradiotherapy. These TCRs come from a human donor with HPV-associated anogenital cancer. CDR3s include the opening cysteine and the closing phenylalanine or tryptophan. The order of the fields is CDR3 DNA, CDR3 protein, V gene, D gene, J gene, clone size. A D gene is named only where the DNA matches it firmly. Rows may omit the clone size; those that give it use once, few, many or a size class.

TGTGCCAGCAGCTTGGACAGGGGGGTGGCAGATACGCAGTATTTT	CASSLDRGVADTQYF	TRBV5-6	TRBD1	TRBJ2-3	.
TGTGCCAGTAGTAGAGGGGTTACCACTGAAGCTTTCTTT	CASSRGVTTEAFF	TRBV19	.	TRBJ1-1	once
TGTGCCAGCAGCGTGGATGGTGAGACTACCTACGAGCAGTACTTC	CASSVDGETTYEQYF	TRBV9	.	TRBJ2-7	.
TGTGCCAGCAGATACCCAGGGGGTTCAAACTATGGCTACACCTTC	CASRYPGGSNYGYTF	TRBV6-5	TRBD1	TRBJ1-2	.
TGTGCCAGCAGCTTACTCGGGGGGGCCTACAATGAGCAGTTCTTC	CASSLLGGAYNEQFF	TRBV7-2	TRBD2	TRBJ2-1	.
TGTGCCGCCGAGGGGCCGAATACCCAAGCTTTCTTT	CAAEGPNTQAFF	TRBV19	.	TRBJ1-1	.
TGCGCCAGCAGCCAAGATTTAGCACCCTCCTACGAGCAGTACTTC	CASSQDLAPSYEQYF	TRBV4-3	.	TRBJ2-7	.
TGTGCCAGCAGTCAAAGGGGGTCAACTAATGAAAAACTGTTTTTT	CASSQRGSTNEKLFF	TRBV27	.	TRBJ1-4	.
TGTGCCAGCAGTGGATATGGGTCCGGGACAGGGGGAGGCGAGCAGTACTTC	CASSGYGSGTGGGEQYF	TRBV6-1	TRBD1	TRBJ2-7	.
TGTGCCAGCAGTGAAGACTCAGGGGCGCTTGGAAACACCATATATTTT	CASSEDSGALGNTIYF	TRBV6-1	.	TRBJ1-3	.
TGTGCCAGCAGCCGGAAGGCAACAGGGGAAACCGGAAACACCATATATTTT	CASSRKATGETGNTIYF	TRBV27	TRBD1	TRBJ1-3	.
TGTGCCAGCAGCCAAGGGAGTGAAGCTTTCTTT	CASSQGSEAFF	TRBV7-8	.	TRBJ1-1	.
TGTGCCAGCAGTCGTGTCCGGGGAAACACCATATATTTT	CASSRVRGNTIYF	TRBV13	.	TRBJ1-3	once
TGTGCCAGCAGTAACCAACCGGGGCTCGGCGAGCAGTACTTC	CASSNQPGLGEQYF	TRBV6-6	.	TRBJ2-7	.
TGTGCCAGCAGCTTAGTAGCGGGGGGGCGTTCCTACGAGCAGTACTTC	CASSLVAGGRSYEQYF	TRBV7-6	TRBD2	TRBJ2-7	.
TGTGCCAGCAGATCCCTTAAGGGGGCCTCTATCTATGGCTACACCTTC	CASRSLKGASIYGYTF	TRBV27	TRBD1	TRBJ1-2	.
TGTGCCAGCTCACCAGTAAGCGGGACAGGAAAATCCACGCAGTATTTT	CASSPVSGTGKSTQYF	TRBV18	.	TRBJ2-3	once
TGCGCCAGCAGCCAATACCCGCTCTCACCTTCGGACGAGCAGTACTTC	CASSQYPLSPSDEQYF	TRBV4-3	.	TRBJ2-7	.
TGTGCCAGCCAACGAGGGGTAGGCTCCTACAATGAGCAGTTCTTC	CASQRGVGSYNEQFF	TRBV18	.	TRBJ2-1	.
TGTGCCAGCAGCCCCTGGGACAAAGAGACCCAGTACTTC	CASSPWDKETQYF	TRBV7-3	.	TRBJ2-5	.
TGTGCCAGCAGTTACGCGACAGGTGAAGAGACCCAGTACTTC	CASSYATGEETQYF	TRBV6-5	.	TRBJ2-5	.
TGTGCCAGCACCTCCGGGACAGATGGCTACACCTTC	CASTSGTDGYTF	TRBV7-2	TRBD1	TRBJ1-2	.
TGTGCCAGCAACCTTAATAGGGGCTACAATGAGCAGTTCTTC	CASNLNRGYNEQFF	TRBV6-5	.	TRBJ2-1	.
TGTGCCAGTAAAGGCGAAGGCGATCAGCCCCAGCATTTT	CASKGEGDQPQHF	TRBV19	.	TRBJ1-5	few
TGCAGTGCTAAAGGCGACTATGGCTACACCTTC	CSAKGDYGYTF	TRBV20-1	.	TRBJ1-2	.
TGTGCCAGTAGCCGACAGGGAGCCTTGAACACCGGGGAGCTGTTTTTT	CASSRQGALNTGELFF	TRBV19	TRBD1	TRBJ2-2	once
TGTGCCATCAGTGAAGAGGGTGGAGGCTATGGCTACACCTTC	CAISEEGGGYGYTF	TRBV10-3	.	TRBJ1-2	.
TGCGCCAGCAGCTTGGTTGAGGGCTACGAGCAGTACTTC	CASSLVEGYEQYF	TRBV5-1	.	TRBJ2-7	.
TGTGCCAGCATCCTCTTCGGCGGGGGGTTCACTGAAGCTTTCTTT	CASILFGGGFTEAFF	TRBV27	.	TRBJ1-1	.
TGCAGCGTTGATCACAGGGAATATGGCTACACCTTC	CSVDHREYGYTF	TRBV29-1	.	TRBJ1-2	.
TGCGCCAGCAACACAGGGGGATCTGAAAAACTGTTTTTT	CASNTGGSEKLFF	TRBV5-1	TRBD1	TRBJ1-4	.
TGTGCCAGCAGCGTAGTCCAGGGCCGGCCTGGCTACACCTTC	CASSVVQGRPGYTF	TRBV9	.	TRBJ1-2	.
TGTGCCAGCAGTCACGAGGATCAGCCCCAGCATTTT	CASSHEDQPQHF	TRBV5-6	.	TRBJ1-5	.